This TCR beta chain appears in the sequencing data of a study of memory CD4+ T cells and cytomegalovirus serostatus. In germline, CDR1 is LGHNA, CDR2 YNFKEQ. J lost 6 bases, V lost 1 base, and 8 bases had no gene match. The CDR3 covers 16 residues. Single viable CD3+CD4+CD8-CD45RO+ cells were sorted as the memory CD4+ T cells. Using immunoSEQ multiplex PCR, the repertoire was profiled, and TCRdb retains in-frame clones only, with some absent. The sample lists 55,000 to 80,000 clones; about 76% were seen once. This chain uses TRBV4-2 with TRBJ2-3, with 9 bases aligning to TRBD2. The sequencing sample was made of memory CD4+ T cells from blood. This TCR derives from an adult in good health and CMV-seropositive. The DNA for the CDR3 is TGTGCCAGCAGCCAAGTATTAGCGGGGGCTATGGATACGCAGTATTTT. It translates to CASSQVLAGAMDTQYF.